Described below is a single T cell receptor beta chain sequence and its context. What it binds is unknown. V lost 1 base and J lost 6; bases outside the gene matches: 8. Germline V gene sequence: CDR1 LGHNA, CDR2 YSLEER. The CDR3 consists of 15 residues. Assay used: immunoSEQ multiplex PCR; TCRdb lists only in-frame clones, some missing. The sample holds about 5,400 clones, around 89% seen once. The data were obtained in a study of chemoradiotherapy in HPV16-positive cancers. Turning to the study itself: Two HPV16-positive patients' cells yielded candidate HPV-specific clones and common motifs. Study results and limitations: Better recurrence-free survival went with HPV-responsive T-cell expansion in HPV16-positive patients.

Repertoires were sampled repeatedly during chemoradiotherapy. V is TRBV4-3 and J is TRBJ2-7; 8 bases agree with TRBD2. This specimen consisted of blood, obtained from a patient who underwent chemoradiotherapy. The source is a human donor with HPV-associated anogenital cancer. The CDR3 DNA reads as TGCGCCAGCAGCCAAGGCCCGGGACTAGTTGGCGAGCAGTACTTC. Its translation: CASSQGPGLVGEQYF.